This T cell receptor (beta chain) comes out of a study of prognosis after radiotherapy for stage I lung cancer. Study-level information: The radiotherapy was SBRT split into 3 to 5 fractions, giving a biologically effective dose of at least 100 Gy. Therapy that ran concurrently with stereotactic body radiotherapy was given to no patient. Study-wide findings and caveats: Patients who developed distant metastases had lower Shannon entropy after stereotactic body radiation therapy.

Amplicons of TCR beta CDR3 were generated from genomic DNA by two-round multiplex PCR. With primers specific to each TRBV and TRBJ gene, the first-round PCR was performed. TCRdb reprocessed the multiplex PCR reads via MiXCR and lists one record per CDR3 protein. The table records about 13,000 distinct CDR3 sequences, roughly 29% of them present only once. The CDR3 loop spans 13 amino acids. V shed 10 bases and J 3 bases; nucleotides not matched to a gene: 3. CDR1 is LNHDA and CDR2 is SQIVND in the germline V gene (reference sequence). This clonotype is classed as medium-sized. Its antigen is unknown. The TCR was taken from a donor over 45 with non-small cell lung cancer. J is TRBJ2-7 and V is TRBV19, with 13 bases that match TRBD2. Sample: PBMCs, taken before or after stereotactic body radiation therapy (not recorded which). For the CDR3, the DNA is TGTGCCACCAGGACTAGCGGGAGCTACGAGCAGTACTTC. Its translation: CATRTSGSYEQYF. The full variable domain, its missing parts supplied by reference TRBV19 and TRBJ2-7, is DGGITQSPKYLFRKEGQNVTLSCEQNLNHDAMYWYRQDPGQGLRLIYYSQIVNDFQKGDIAEGYSVSREKKESFPLTVTSAQKNPTAFYLCATRTSGSYEQYFGPGTRLTVT.